This is a list of T cell receptor beta chains from one sample in a study of blood T cell repertoires in COVID-19. The data were produced by immunoSEQ multiplex PCR, yet TCRdb's version contains in-frame clones alone and is incomplete. The repertoire holds about 190,000 clones, roughly nine tenths seen once, with 1% to 1.4% in the top ten. What was sequenced was peripheral blood. The receptor set was obtained from a man younger than 40 with acute or convalescent COVID-19. Each CDR3 is given with its conserved first and last residue. Fields, in order: V gene, D gene, clone size, J gene, CDR3 DNA, CDR3 protein. A D gene is named only where the DNA matches it firmly. Only part of the rows carry a size: once, few, many, or a class if the clone is expanded.

TRBV28	-	-	TRBJ1-1	TGTGCCAGCAGTGGCCGAACTGAAGCTTTCTTT	CASSGRTEAFF
TRBV10-2	-	-	TRBJ1-4	TGCGCCAGCAGTGAGTCGTTGTTAGGCGGTAGGAATGAAAAACTGTTTTTT	CASSESLLGGRNEKLFF
TRBV19	TRBD1	-	TRBJ2-1	TGTGCCAGTAGTATACAGGGGGCAAGGAATGAGCAGTTCTTC	CASSIQGARNEQFF
TRBV28	-	few	TRBJ2-7	TGTGCCAGCAGACTCGCGGGGTACGAGCAGTACTTC	CASRLAGYEQYF
TRBV11-1	-	-	TRBJ1-1	TGTGCCAGCAGCACAACCCCGACAGGTGAAGCTTTCTTT	CASSTTPTGEAFF
TRBV28	TRBD2	-	TRBJ2-3	TGTGCCAGCAGTTTGGTTGCGGGGGGGGGCACAGATACGCAGTATTTT	CASSLVAGGGTDTQYF
TRBV3-1/TRBV3-2	-	-	TRBJ2-3	TGTGCCAGCAGCCCCAACAGATTTACGCAGTATTTT	CASSPNRFTQYF
TRBV5-1	TRBD2	-	TRBJ2-7	TGCGCCAGCAGCTTAATGCTAGCGGGAGTAGAGGAGCAGTACTTC	CASSLMLAGVEEQYF
TRBV7-2	TRBD2	-	TRBJ2-3	TGTGCCAGCACTGTAGCGGGAGTGCTCATGTCGGGTCGAGATACGCAGTATTTT	CASTVAGVLMSGRDTQYF
TRBV7-8	-	-	TRBJ1-2	TGTGCCAGCAGCCCAATCTCGAGGGGCTACACCTTC	CASSPISRGYTF
TRBV5-1	TRBD2	-	TRBJ2-2	TGCGCCAGCAGCCGCGGACTAGCGGCCACCGGGGAGCTGTTTTTT	CASSRGLAATGELFF
TRBV6-6	TRBD2	-	TRBJ2-7	TGTGCCAGCAGTTACGGTCAGACTAGCGTGGCCTACGAGCAGTACTTC	CASSYGQTSVAYEQYF
TRBV28	-	-	TRBJ1-5	TGTGCCAGCTTGGGCGTCAATCAGCCCCAGCATTTT	CASLGVNQPQHF
TRBV5-3	TRBD2	-	TRBJ2-1	TGTGCCAGAAGCGTCGGGACTAGCGGGGGGGCCCGTGCCTACAATGAGCAGTTCTTC	CARSVGTSGGARAYNEQFF
TRBV5-4	-	-	TRBJ1-2	TGTGCCAGCAGCTTGGCCAGCGCAGGGACTGGTGGCTACACCTTC	CASSLASAGTGGYTF
TRBV3-1/TRBV3-2	-	once	TRBJ1-6	TGTGCCAGCAGCCTTACCGCCGGGAATTCACCCCTCCACTTT	CASSLTAGNSPLHF
TRBV5-8	-	-	TRBJ2-2	TGTGCCAGCAGCTTGATCGGGGCGAACACCGGGGAGCTGTTTTTT	CASSLIGANTGELFF
TRBV28	-	few	TRBJ1-1	TGTGCCAGCAGTTTCGGGTTCAACACTGAAGCTTTCTTT	CASSFGFNTEAFF
TRBV7-9	-	-	TRBJ1-5	TGTGCCAGCAGCCGTGGCGTGGGAGGGAATCAGCCCCAGCATTTT	CASSRGVGGNQPQHF
TRBV5-1	-	-	TRBJ1-1	TGCGCCAGCAGCTTGGGGACAGTGATCACTGAAGCTTTCTTT	CASSLGTVITEAFF
TRBV19	-	-	TRBJ2-6	TGTGCCAGTAGTATGCTGAACACCGCCTTTGGGGCCAACGTCCTGACTTTC	CASSMLNTAFGANVLTF
TRBV5-1	-	-	TRBJ1-2	TGCGCCAGCAGCCGCCCGGGGGGGGGCAACTATGGCTACACCTTC	CASSRPGGGNYGYTF
TRBV6-5	TRBD1	once	TRBJ1-5	TGTGCCAGCAGTAGCACAGGGGTTAATCAGCCCCAGCATTTT	CASSSTGVNQPQHF
TRBV7-9	-	-	TRBJ1-4	TGTGCCAGCAGCTTATCTCAGGAAAAACTGTTTTTT	CASSLSQEKLFF
TRBV10-1	-	-	TRBJ1-1	TGCGCCAGCAGTGATCCATGGCAGGGGCGAGCTTTCTTT	CASSDPWQGRAFF
TRBV18	-	-	TRBJ1-1	TGTGCCAGCTCACTACAGGCAGGGAGGATGAACACTGAAGCTTTCTTT	CASSLQAGRMNTEAFF
TRBV19	-	-	TRBJ2-1	TGTGCCAGTAGTTTGTCTAGCGCCAATGAGCAGTTCTTC	CASSLSSANEQFF
TRBV6-5	-	-	TRBJ1-2	TGTGCCAGCAAGCGGGCTAACTATGGCTACACCTTC	CASKRANYGYTF
TRBV6-5	TRBD1	few	TRBJ1-2	TGTGCCAGCAGTTACCTAACAGGGGGCAGTGGCTACACCTTC	CASSYLTGGSGYTF
TRBV6-1	-	-	TRBJ1-5	TGTGCCAGCAGTGAACGTCAGAATCAGCCCCAGCATTTT	CASSERQNQPQHF
TRBV3-1/TRBV3-2	-	-	TRBJ2-7	TGTGCCAGCAGCCGATGGAATACAGGGACCTACGAGCAGTACTTC	CASSRWNTGTYEQYF